These T cell receptor beta chains were read from a single sample in a study of blood T cell repertoires in COVID-19. Method: immunoSEQ multiplex PCR; TCRdb's copy keeps in-frame clones and lacks some. Of about 330,000 clones detected, about 82% appear once; the ten largest clones hold roughly 7.8%. The sequencing sample was made of peripheral blood. These receptor sequences come from a human donor in a cohort sampled during active COVID-19. The CDR3 runs from the conserved cysteine through the conserved F or W. D genes are given only for firm matches. A clone size is listed for some rows: how often the clone was seen (once, few, many), or a class if it is expanded.

J: TRBJ2-2; size: -; D: -; V: TRBV11-3; CDR3: CASSLGLSGELFF; DNA: TGTGCCAGCAGCTTAGGCCTCAGCGGGGAGCTGTTTTTT
J: TRBJ2-1; size: -; D: -; V: TRBV19; CDR3: CASRREGRNEQFF; DNA: TGTGCCAGTAGGAGGGAAGGAAGAAATGAGCAGTTCTTC
J: TRBJ2-1; size: -; D: -; V: TRBV6-6; CDR3: CASSYGRSYNEQFF; DNA: TGTGCCAGCAGTTACGGGCGTTCCTACAATGAGCAGTTCTTC
J: TRBJ2-3; size: -; D: -; V: TRBV11-3; CDR3: CASSLIGGGTKYF; DNA: TGTGCCAGCAGCTTAATCGGGGGAGGAACCAAGTATTTT
J: TRBJ1-6; size: -; D: -; V: TRBV12-1; CDR3: CASSPNRSSYNSPLHF; DNA: TGTGCCAGCAGCCCCAACAGGAGCTCCTATAATTCACCCCTCCACTTT
J: TRBJ1-2; size: -; D: TRBD1; V: TRBV25-1; CDR3: CASSINLPGQGADGYTF; DNA: TGTGCCAGCAGTATCAATCTCCCGGGACAGGGGGCCGATGGCTACACCTTC
J: TRBJ2-3; size: -; D: TRBD2; V: TRBV7-8; CDR3: CASSPLGLAGTDTQYF; DNA: TGTGCCAGCAGCCCGCTGGGACTAGCTGGCACAGATACGCAGTATTTT
J: TRBJ2-3; size: -; D: -; V: TRBV7-3; CDR3: CASSFTGYTDTQYF; DNA: TGTGCCAGCAGCTTCACAGGTTACACAGATACGCAGTATTTT
J: TRBJ1-6; size: once; D: -; V: TRBV18; CDR3: CASSPPGEANSPLHF; DNA: TGTGCCAGCTCACCACCAGGGGAAGCTAATTCACCCCTCCACTTT
J: TRBJ1-1; size: few; D: -; V: TRBV7-8; CDR3: CASSLAGNTEAFF; DNA: TGTGCCAGCAGCCTCGCGGGAAACACTGAAGCTTTCTTT
J: TRBJ1-2; size: -; D: -; V: TRBV6-5; CDR3: CATSGTRDYGYTF; DNA: TGTGCCACCTCAGGGACTCGCGACTATGGCTACACCTTC
J: TRBJ2-4; size: many; D: -; V: TRBV29-1; CDR3: CSVDTATGNIQYF; DNA: TGCAGCGTTGATACTGCCACAGGGAACATTCAGTACTTC
J: TRBJ1-3; size: once; D: -; V: TRBV5-1; CDR3: CASSPGQNGNTIYF; DNA: TGCGCCAGCAGCCCAGGACAGAATGGAAACACCATATATTTT
J: TRBJ2-6; size: -; D: -; V: TRBV14; CDR3: CASSQDRFRAASGANVLTF; DNA: TGTGCCAGCAGCCAAGATCGGTTCCGAGCCGCCTCTGGGGCCAACGTCCTGACTTTC
J: TRBJ1-2; size: -; D: TRBD1; V: TRBV30; CDR3: CAWSVTGAYGYTF; DNA: TGTGCCTGGAGTGTTACAGGGGCCTATGGCTACACCTTC
J: TRBJ2-1; size: -; D: TRBD1; V: TRBV5-1; CDR3: CASSPGQGYNEQFF; DNA: TGCGCCAGCAGCCCCGGACAGGGTTACAATGAGCAGTTCTTC
J: TRBJ1-1; size: many; D: -; V: TRBV25-1; CDR3: CASSAIYVRGSTEAFF; DNA: TGTGCCAGCAGTGCAATTTATGTTAGGGGTAGCACTGAAGCTTTCTTT
J: TRBJ1-1; size: -; D: -; V: TRBV10-3; CDR3: CAISERVNTEAFF; DNA: TGTGCCATCAGTGAGCGAGTGAACACTGAAGCTTTCTTT
J: TRBJ2-2; size: -; D: TRBD2; V: TRBV29-1; CDR3: CSVERGDPTGELFF; DNA: TGCAGCGTGGAACGGGGGGATCCAACCGGGGAGCTGTTTTTT
J: TRBJ2-1; size: -; D: -; V: TRBV7-8; CDR3: CASSSTTWGDEQFF; DNA: TGTGCCAGCAGCTCGACTACCTGGGGGGATGAGCAGTTCTTC
J: TRBJ1-1; size: -; D: -; V: TRBV6-5; CDR3: CATRRGAHTEAFF; DNA: TGTGCCACCCGCCGGGGGGCGCACACTGAAGCTTTCTTT
J: TRBJ2-5; size: -; D: TRBD1; V: TRBV5-1; CDR3: CASSLKRGPLLQETQYF; DNA: TGCGCCAGCAGCTTGAAGAGGGGGCCTTTACTCCAAGAGACCCAGTACTTC
J: TRBJ1-6; size: -; D: TRBD1; V: TRBV7-8; CDR3: CASSRDRANSPLHF; DNA: TGTGCCAGCAGTCGTGACAGGGCCAATTCACCCCTCCACTTT
J: TRBJ1-2; size: -; D: -; V: TRBV6-4; CDR3: CARQGFGGYTF; DNA: TGTGCCAGGCAGGGTTTCGGTGGCTACACCTTC
J: TRBJ2-7; size: -; D: TRBD1; V: TRBV30; CDR3: CAWSVSDRESYEQYF; DNA: TGTGCCTGGAGTGTTTCGGACAGGGAAAGTTACGAGCAGTACTTC
J: TRBJ1-1; size: once; D: -; V: TRBV30; CDR3: CAWSIRTSEAFF; DNA: TGTGCCTGGAGTATCCGCACTTCTGAAGCTTTCTTT
J: TRBJ2-2; size: -; D: TRBD2; V: TRBV7-3; CDR3: CASSPTSGGIPNTGELFF; DNA: TGTGCCAGCAGCCCGACTAGCGGGGGGATACCGAACACCGGGGAGCTGTTTTTT
J: TRBJ2-3; size: -; D: TRBD2; V: TRBV10-1; CDR3: CASSLTSGITDTQYF; DNA: TGCGCCAGCAGCCTCACTAGCGGCATCACAGATACGCAGTATTTT
J: TRBJ2-1; size: -; D: TRBD2; V: TRBV9; CDR3: CASSAGLAGFYNEQFF; DNA: TGTGCCAGCAGCGCGGGACTAGCGGGGTTCTACAATGAGCAGTTCTTC
J: TRBJ1-1; size: -; D: -; V: TRBV6-5; CDR3: CASRKTMNTEAFF; DNA: TGTGCCAGCAGGAAGACTATGAACACTGAAGCTTTCTTT
J: TRBJ1-4; size: -; D: TRBD1; V: TRBV7-2; CDR3: CASRQTGVEKLFF; DNA: TGTGCCAGCAGACAGACAGGGGTTGAAAAACTGTTTTTT